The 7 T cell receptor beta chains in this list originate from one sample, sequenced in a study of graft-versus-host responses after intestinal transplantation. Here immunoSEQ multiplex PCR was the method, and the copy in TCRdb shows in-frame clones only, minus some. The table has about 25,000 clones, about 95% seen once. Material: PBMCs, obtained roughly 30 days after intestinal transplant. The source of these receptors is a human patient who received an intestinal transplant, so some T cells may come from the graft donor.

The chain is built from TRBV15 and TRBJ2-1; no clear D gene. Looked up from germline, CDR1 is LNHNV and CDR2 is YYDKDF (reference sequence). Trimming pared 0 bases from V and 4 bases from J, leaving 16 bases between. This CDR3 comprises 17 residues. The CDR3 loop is CATSREASSLTYNEQFF. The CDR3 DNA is TGTGCCACCAGCAGAGAGGCCTCCTCCCTAACTTACAATGAGCAGTTCTTC.

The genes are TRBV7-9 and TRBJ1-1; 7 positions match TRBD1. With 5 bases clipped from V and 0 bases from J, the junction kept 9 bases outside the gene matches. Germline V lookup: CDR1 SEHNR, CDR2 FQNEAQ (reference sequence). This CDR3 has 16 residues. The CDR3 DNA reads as TGTGCCAGCAGCCGAAGCACGGACAGGCTGAACACTGAAGCTTTCTTT. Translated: CASSRSTDRLNTEAFF.

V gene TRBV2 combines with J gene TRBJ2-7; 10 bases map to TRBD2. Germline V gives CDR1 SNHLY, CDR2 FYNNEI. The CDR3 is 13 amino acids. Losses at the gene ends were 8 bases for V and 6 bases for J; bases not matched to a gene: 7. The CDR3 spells CASGSSGSGEQYF. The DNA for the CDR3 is TGTGCCAGCGGCTCTAGCGGGAGTGGCGAGCAGTACTTC.

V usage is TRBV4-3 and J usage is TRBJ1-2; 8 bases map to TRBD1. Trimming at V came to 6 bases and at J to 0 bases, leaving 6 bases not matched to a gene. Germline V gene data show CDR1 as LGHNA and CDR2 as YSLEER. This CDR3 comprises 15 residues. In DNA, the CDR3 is TGCGCCAGCAGAATGGACAGGGATACTAACTATGGCTACACCTTC. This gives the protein CASRMDRDTNYGYTF.

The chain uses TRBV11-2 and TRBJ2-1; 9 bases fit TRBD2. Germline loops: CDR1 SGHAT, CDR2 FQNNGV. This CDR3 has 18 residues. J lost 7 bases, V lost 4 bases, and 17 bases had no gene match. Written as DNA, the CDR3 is TGTGCCAGCAGCTCCCTCCCCCTCGGCGGACTAGCGAGTAATGAGCAGTTCTTC. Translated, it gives CASSSLPLGGLASNEQFF.

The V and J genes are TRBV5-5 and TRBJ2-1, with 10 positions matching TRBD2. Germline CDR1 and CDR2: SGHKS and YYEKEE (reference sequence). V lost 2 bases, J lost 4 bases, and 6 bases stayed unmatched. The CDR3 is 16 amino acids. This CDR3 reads CASSFSLAGLYNEQFF. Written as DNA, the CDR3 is TGTGCCAGCAGCTTCTCACTAGCGGGGCTTTACAATGAGCAGTTCTTC.

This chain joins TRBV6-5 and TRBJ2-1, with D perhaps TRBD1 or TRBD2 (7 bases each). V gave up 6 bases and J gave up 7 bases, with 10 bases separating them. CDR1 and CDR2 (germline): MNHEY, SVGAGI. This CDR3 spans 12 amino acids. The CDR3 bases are TGTGCCAGCAGCCAGGGGGGGAATGAGCAGTTCTTC. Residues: CASSQGGNEQFF.